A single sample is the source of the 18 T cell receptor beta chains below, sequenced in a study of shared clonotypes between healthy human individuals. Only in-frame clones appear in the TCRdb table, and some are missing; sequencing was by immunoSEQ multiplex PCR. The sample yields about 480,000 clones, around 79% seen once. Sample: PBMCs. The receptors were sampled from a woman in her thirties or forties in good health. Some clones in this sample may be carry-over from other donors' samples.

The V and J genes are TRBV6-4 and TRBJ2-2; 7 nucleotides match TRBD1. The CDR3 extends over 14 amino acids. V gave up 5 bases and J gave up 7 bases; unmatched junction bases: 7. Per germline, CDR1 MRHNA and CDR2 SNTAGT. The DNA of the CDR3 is TGTGCCAGCAGTCCCACAGGGGACGTCGGGGAGCTGTTTTTT. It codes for CASSPTGDVGELFF.

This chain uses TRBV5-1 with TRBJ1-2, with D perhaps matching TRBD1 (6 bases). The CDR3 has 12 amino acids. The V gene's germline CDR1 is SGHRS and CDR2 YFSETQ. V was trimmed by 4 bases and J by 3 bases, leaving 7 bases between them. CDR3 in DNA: TGCGCCAGCAGCGAGGGGGACTATGGCTACACCTTC. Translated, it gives CASSEGDYGYTF.

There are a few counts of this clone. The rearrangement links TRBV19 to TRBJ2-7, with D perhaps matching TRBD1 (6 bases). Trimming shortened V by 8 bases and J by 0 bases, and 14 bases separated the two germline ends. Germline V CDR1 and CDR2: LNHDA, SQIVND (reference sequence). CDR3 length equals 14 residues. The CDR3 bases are TGTGCCAGTTCTCTGGACAGCCTCTCCTACGAGCAGTACTTC. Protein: CASSLDSLSYEQYF.

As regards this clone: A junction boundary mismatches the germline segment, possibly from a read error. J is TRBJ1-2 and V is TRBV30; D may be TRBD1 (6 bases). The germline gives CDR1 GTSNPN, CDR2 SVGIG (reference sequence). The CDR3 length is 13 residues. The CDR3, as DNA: TGTGCCTGGAGGAACGGGGGCACCTATGGCCACACCTTC. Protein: CAWRNGGTYGHTF.

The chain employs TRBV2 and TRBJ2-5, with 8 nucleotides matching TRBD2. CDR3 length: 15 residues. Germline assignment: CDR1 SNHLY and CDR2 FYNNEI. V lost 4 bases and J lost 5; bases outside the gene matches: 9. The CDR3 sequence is CASSGIAGGQETQYF. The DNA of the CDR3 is TGTGCCAGCAGTGGAATCGCGGGAGGTCAGGAGACCCAGTACTTC.

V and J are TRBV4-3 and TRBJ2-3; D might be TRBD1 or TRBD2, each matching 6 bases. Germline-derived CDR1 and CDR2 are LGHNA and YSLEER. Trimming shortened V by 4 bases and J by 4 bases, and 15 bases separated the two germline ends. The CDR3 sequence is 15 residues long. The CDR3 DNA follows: TGCGCCAGCAGCCGCCAGGGGACTGAGGCAGATACGCAGTATTTT. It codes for CASSRQGTEADTQYF.

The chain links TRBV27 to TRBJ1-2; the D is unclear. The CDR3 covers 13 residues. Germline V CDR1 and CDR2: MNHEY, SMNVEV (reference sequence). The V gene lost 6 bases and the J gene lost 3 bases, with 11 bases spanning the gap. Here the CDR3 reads CASSRVGDYGYTF. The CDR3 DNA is TGTGCCAGCAGCCGGGTCGGGGACTATGGCTACACCTTC.

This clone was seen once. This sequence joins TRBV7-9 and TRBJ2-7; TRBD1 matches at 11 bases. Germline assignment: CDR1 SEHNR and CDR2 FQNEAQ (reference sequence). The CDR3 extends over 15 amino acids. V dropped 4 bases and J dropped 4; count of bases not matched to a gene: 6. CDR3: CASSSPGQGVYEQYF. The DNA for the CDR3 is TGTGCCAGCAGCTCGCCGGGACAGGGGGTTTACGAGCAGTACTTC.

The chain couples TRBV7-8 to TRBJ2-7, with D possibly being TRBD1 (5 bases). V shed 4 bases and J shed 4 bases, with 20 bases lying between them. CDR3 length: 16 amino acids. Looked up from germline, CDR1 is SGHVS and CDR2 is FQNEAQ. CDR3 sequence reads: CASSSSLGARRYEQYF. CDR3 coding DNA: TGTGCCAGCAGCTCATCTCTTGGGGCCCGCCGTTACGAGCAGTACTTC.

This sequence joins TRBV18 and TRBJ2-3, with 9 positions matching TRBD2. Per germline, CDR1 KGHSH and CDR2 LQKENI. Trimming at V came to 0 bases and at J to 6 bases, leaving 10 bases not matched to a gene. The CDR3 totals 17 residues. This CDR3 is CASSPPGLALQGDTQYF. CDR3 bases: TGTGCCAGCTCACCACCGGGACTAGCTTTGCAAGGGGATACGCAGTATTTT. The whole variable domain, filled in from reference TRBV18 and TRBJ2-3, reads NAGVMQNPRHLVRRRGQEARLRCSPMKGHSHVYWYRQLPEEGLKFMVYLQKENIIDESGMPKERFSAEFPKEGPSILRIQQVVRGDSAAYFCASSPPGLALQGDTQYFGPGTRLTVL.

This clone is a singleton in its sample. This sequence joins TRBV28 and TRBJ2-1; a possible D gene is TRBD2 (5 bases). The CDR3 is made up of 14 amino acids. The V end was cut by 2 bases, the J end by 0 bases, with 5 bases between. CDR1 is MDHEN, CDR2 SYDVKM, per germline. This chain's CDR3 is CASSLGSSYNEQFF. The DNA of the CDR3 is TGTGCCAGCAGTTTAGGGAGCTCCTACAATGAGCAGTTCTTC.

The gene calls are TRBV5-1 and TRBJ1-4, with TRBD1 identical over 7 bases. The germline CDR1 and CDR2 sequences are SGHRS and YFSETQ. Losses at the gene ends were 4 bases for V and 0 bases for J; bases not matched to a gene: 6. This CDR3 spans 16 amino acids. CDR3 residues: CASSPGQYATNEKLFF. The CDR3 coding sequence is TGCGCCAGCAGCCCGGGACAGTATGCAACTAATGAAAAACTGTTTTTT.

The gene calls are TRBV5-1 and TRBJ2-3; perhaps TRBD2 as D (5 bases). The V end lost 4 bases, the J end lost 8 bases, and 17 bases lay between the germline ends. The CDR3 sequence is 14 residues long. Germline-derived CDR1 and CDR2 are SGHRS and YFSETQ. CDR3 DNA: TGCGCCAGCAGCCTCCCCACTAGTTTGGGTACGCAGTATTTT. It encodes CASSLPTSLGTQYF.

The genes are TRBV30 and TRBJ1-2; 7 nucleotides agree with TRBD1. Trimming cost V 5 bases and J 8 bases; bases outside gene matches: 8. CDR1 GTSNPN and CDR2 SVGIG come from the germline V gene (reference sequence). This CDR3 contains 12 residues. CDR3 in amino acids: CAWDDRVKGYTF. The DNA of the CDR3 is TGTGCCTGGGATGACAGGGTGAAGGGCTACACCTTC.

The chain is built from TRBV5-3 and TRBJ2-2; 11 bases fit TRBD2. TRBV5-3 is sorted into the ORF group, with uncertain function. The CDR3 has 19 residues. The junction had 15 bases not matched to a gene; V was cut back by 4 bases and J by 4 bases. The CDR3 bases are TGTGCCAGAAGCCGACACCGCTTAGCGGGAGGGGACTCCACCGGGGAGCTGTTTTTT. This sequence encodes CARSRHRLAGGDSTGELFF.

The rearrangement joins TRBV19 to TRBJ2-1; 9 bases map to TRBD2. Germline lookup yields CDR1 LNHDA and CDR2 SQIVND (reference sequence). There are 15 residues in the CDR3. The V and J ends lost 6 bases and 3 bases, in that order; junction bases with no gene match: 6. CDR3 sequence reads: CASSPSSGNYNEQFF. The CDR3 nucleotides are TGTGCCAGTAGCCCTTCTAGCGGGAACTACAATGAGCAGTTCTTC.

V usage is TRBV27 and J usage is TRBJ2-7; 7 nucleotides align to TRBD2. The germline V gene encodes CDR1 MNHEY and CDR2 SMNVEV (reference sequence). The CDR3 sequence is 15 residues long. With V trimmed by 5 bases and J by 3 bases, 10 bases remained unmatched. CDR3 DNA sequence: TGTGCCAGCAGTCCCCGAGCGGGACCAAACTACGAGCAGTACTTC. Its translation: CASSPRAGPNYEQYF.

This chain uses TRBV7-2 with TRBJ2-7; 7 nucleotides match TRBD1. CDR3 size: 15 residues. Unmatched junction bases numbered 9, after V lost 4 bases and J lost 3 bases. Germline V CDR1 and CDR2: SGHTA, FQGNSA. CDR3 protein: CASSYTGTEDYEQYF. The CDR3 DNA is TGTGCCAGCAGCTACACCGGGACAGAGGACTACGAGCAGTACTTC.